The source of this T cell receptor (beta chain) is a study of T cells in tuberculosis. Turning to the study itself: CD1B tetramers identified T cells specific for mycobacterial lipid GMM.

The assay was immunoSEQ multiplex PCR, and TCRdb's table has in-frame clones only and misses some. The table shows 37,000 or so clones, with approximately 94% occurring only once. Note on this clone: As yet, its antigen is unknown.

At study entry, adolescents had tuberculin skin tests and IGRA screening. Study results and caveats: GMM-specific TCRs were nearer to active tuberculosis alpha repertoires, suggesting expansion.

The TCR originated in a donor aged 5 to 30 with latent tuberculosis or without tuberculosis infection. Some clones in this sample may be carry-over from other donors' samples. Sequenced material: PBMCs.

The chain's CDR3 is CASSSGNNYGYTF. The CDR3 DNA reads as TGTGCCAGCTCTTCAGGGAACAACTATGGCTACACCTTC. The gene calls are TRBV18 and TRBJ1-2, with D perhaps matching TRBD1 (5 bases). This CDR3 comprises 13 residues. V was pared by 6 bases and J by 2 bases, with 10 bases between. Germline assignment: CDR1 KGHSH and CDR2 LQKENI.